The source of this T cell receptor (beta chain) is a study of cytomegalovirus exposure and HLA in healthy donors. Study-wide background: The same platform was used for the 90 to 150 validation repertoires and the roughly 720 first-cohort repertoires, a later analysis reported. Study findings and constraints: Most TCRs appeared rarely, but some public TCRs recurred in many donors. It was reportedly the case that the classifier diagnosed cytomegalovirus status with high specificity and sensitivity.

This CDR3 has 13 amino acids. Trimming cost V 1 base and J 6 bases, with 10 bases left between them. Looked up from germline, CDR1 is SGHNT and CDR2 is YYREEE (reference sequence). Generated by immunoSEQ multiplex PCR, the TCRdb table keeps only in-frame clones and is missing some. The sample consists of 150,000 to 200,000 clones, about 81% of them appearing once. For this clone: The antigen is undetermined.

The approximately 130-subject validation cohort, separate from the approximately 670-subject first cohort, included the donors. The receptor was isolated from a woman between 25 and 40 years old in good health and CMV-seronegative. Sequenced input: PBMCs. This chain connects TRBV5-4 to TRBJ2-5; a weak D match, TRBD1 (5 bases). The CDR3 DNA is TGTGCCAGCAGCTTGCAGGGAATGAAGACCCAGTACTTC. Protein sequence: CASSLQGMKTQYF.